This TCR beta chain was recorded in a study of blood T cell repertoires in COVID-19. Turning to the study itself: The origin of the acute and convalescent COVID-19 samples was the United States, Italy and Spain. In each case, the material was cDNA or gDNA derived from T cells, B-cell-depleted T cells, or PBMCs.

Germline CDR1 reads MGHRA; CDR2 reads YSYEKL. Trimming at V came to 3 bases and at J to 10 bases, leaving 7 bases not matched to a gene. The CDR3 spans 15 residues. Authors' analysis steps: Nucleated cell number was recorded as an estimate derived from reference gene primer amplification. Clones were read by immunoSEQ multiplex PCR, and TCRdb kept only the in-frame ones, dropping some. V, J and clone size reflect that table, while D and trimming were determined from the DNA. This sample has about 84,000 clones, with about 70% found just once. V gene TRBV4-1 combines with J gene TRBJ1-6; 9 nucleotides line up with TRBD1. This clonotype originated in a man between 45 and 60 years old with active or convalescent COVID-19. The sequencing input was peripheral blood. The CDR3 reads CASSHLGQGGSPLHF. As DNA, the CDR3 is TGCGCCAGCAGCCATTTGGGACAGGGCGGCTCACCCCTCCACTTT.